This TCR beta chain was identified in a study of blood T cell repertoires in COVID-19. The wider study: The United States, Italy and Spain were the sources of the acute and convalescent COVID-19 samples.

In the source study's methods: It was from reference gene primer amplification that nucleated cell counts were estimated. Method: immunoSEQ multiplex PCR; TCRdb's copy keeps in-frame clones and lacks some. V and J calls and clone size come straight from that table; D and trimming were deduced from the DNA. The repertoire has fewer than 250,000 clones, around nine tenths of them found once; the top ten carry approximately 1.1%. The CDR3 totals 14 residues. Germline V gene data show CDR1 as MNHEY and CDR2 as SVGEGT. V was cut by 3 bases and J by 4 bases, with 10 bases left in between. The rearrangement links TRBV6-2 or TRBV6-3 to TRBJ1-5; D is unclear. The origin of this receptor is a man aged 25-45 years with acute or convalescent COVID-19. Sequenced sample: peripheral blood. CDR3 region: CASSYLWQNQPQHF. CDR3 DNA sequence: TGTGCCAGCAGTTATCTGTGGCAGAATCAGCCCCAGCATTTT.